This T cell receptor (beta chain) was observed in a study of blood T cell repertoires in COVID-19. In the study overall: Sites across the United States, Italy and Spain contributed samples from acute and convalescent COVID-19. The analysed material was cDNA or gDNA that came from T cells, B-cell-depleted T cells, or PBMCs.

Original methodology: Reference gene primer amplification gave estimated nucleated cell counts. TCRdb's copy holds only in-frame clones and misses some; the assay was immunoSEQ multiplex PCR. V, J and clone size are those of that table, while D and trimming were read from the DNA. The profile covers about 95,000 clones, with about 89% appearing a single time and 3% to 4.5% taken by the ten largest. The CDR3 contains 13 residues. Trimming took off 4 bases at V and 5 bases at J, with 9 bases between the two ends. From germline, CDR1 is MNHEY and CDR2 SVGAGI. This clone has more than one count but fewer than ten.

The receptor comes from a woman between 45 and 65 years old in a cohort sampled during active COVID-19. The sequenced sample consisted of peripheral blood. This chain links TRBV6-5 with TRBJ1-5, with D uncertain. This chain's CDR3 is CASSSFRDQPQHF. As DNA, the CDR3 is TGTGCCAGCAGTTCTTTTCGGGATCAGCCCCAGCATTTT.